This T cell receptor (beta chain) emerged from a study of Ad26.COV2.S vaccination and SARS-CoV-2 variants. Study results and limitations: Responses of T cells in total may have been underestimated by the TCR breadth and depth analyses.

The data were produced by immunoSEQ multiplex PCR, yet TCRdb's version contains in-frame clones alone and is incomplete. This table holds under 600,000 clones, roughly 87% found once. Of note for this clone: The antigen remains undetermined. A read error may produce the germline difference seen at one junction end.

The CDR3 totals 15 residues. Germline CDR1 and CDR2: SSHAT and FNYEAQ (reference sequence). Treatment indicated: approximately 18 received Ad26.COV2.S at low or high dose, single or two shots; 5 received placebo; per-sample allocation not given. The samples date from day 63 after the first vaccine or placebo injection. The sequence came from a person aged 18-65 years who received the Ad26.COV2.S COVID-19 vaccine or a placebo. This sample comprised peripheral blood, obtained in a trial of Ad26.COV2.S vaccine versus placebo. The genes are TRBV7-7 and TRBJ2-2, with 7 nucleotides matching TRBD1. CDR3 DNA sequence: TGTGCTAGCAGCCCGGACAGGAGAATGGCCGGGGAGCTGTTTTTT. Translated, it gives CASSPDRRMAGELFF.